Each of the 9 T cell receptor beta chains below was sequenced from the same sample in a study of long-term antiretroviral therapy in people with HIV (dated by TCRdb to the early 2020s). The immunoSEQ hsTCRB v3.0 assay was used at survey level resolution to sequence the TRB variable region. This is the immuneACCESS table as TCRdb keeps it, with only in-frame sequences that have V and J called. A part of the clones is gone; compared with another copy, unresolved V genes explain less than half, and the rest is unexplained. For this sample there are roughly 30,000 clones; about 90% appear just once. Roughly 8.6% of the sample lies in the top ten. This material consisted of unsorted PBMCs, taken 3.2 years before starting antiretroviral therapy. These receptors all come from a man between 45 and 60 years old with HIV.

The V and J genes are TRBV6-1 and TRBJ2-7; TRBD1 matches 12 bases. This CDR3 has 14 residues. The V segment lost 8 bases and the J segment 9 bases; nucleotides outside the gene matches: 11. Germline V gives CDR1 MNHNS, CDR2 SASEGT. The CDR3 nucleotides are TGTGCCAGCCCCCCCGGGACAGGGGGCTTTAGGCAGTACTTC. It translates to CASPPGTGGFRQYF.

The chain recombines TRBV29-1 with TRBJ2-6; D is ambiguous. The V and J ends lost 4 bases and 4 bases respectively, with 14 bases between them. CDR1 and CDR2 (germline): SQVTM, ANQGSEA. CDR3 size: 15 residues. This chain's CDR3 is CSVVGSPRGANVLTF. The CDR3 coding sequence is TGCAGCGTTGTAGGTAGCCCCAGAGGGGCCAACGTCCTGACTTTC. The entire variable domain, with the rest obtained from reference TRBV29-1 and TRBJ2-6, is as follows: SAVISQKPSRDICQRGTSLTIQCQVDSQVTMMFWYRQQPGQSLTLIATANQGSEATYESGFVIDKFPISRPNLTFSTLTVSNMSPEDSSIYLCSVVGSPRGANVLTFGAGSRLTVL.

The V and J genes are TRBV4-1 and TRBJ1-1, with no clear D. Germline CDR1 and CDR2: MGHRA and YSYEKL. There are 13 residues in the CDR3. Trimming removed 4 bases at V and 5 bases at J, with 11 bases between. The CDR3 coding sequence is TGCGCCAGCAGCCGCCCCGACCGGACTGAAGCTTTCTTT. Protein: CASSRPDRTEAFF.

As to this clone: The sample has other DNA sequences that encode this CDR3 too. This chain links TRBV30 with TRBJ2-3; 12 bases are shared with TRBD2. Germline CDR1 and CDR2: GTSNPN and SVGIG (reference sequence). The junction had 5 bases not matched to a gene; V was cut back by 7 bases and J by 3 bases. The CDR3 sequence is 14 residues long. The CDR3 nucleotides are TGTGCCTCCACCGGGACTAGCGGGACAGATACGCAGTATTTT. This translates into CASTGTSGTDTQYF.

Sample share makes this clone large. The chain has TRBV7-9 and TRBJ1-5, with D unresolved. The germline gives CDR1 SEHNR, CDR2 FQNEAQ (reference sequence). The V end was cut by 3 bases, the J end by 4 bases, with 10 bases between. This CDR3 spans 14 amino acids. As DNA, the CDR3 is TGTGCCAGCAGCTTCGAGGGCTTTAATCAGCCCCAGCATTTT. It specifies CASSFEGFNQPQHF.

Turning to this clone: A junction end diverges from the germline sequence, so it may reflect a read error. The chain combines TRBV5-1 with TRBJ2-7; tentative D call: TRBD2 (6 bases). The CDR3 is 14 amino acids. Germline assignment: CDR1 SGHRS and CDR2 YFSETQ. CDR3 in DNA: TGCGCCAGCGGCTTGACAGTAGGGACTTACGAGCAGTACTTC. This encodes CASGLTVGTYEQYF.

This clone was found a few times. The V call is TRBV28, the J call TRBJ1-2; D is possibly TRBD1 (6 bases). With 3 bases removed from V and 6 bases from J, the gap between germline ends came to 14 bases. This CDR3 has 14 amino acids. Per germline, CDR1 MDHEN and CDR2 SYDVKM. The CDR3 spells CASSFGRGVDGYTF. The CDR3 DNA sequence: TGTGCCAGCAGTTTCGGCAGGGGTGTAGATGGCTACACCTTC.

The chain joins TRBV29-1 to TRBJ2-3; D is possibly TRBD2 (6 bases). V lost 6 bases to trimming and J lost 2 bases, with 15 bases between them. The CDR3 loop spans 14 amino acids. Looked up from germline, CDR1 is SQVTM and CDR2 is ANQGSEA. The chain's CDR3 is CSVPRSGATDTQYF. The CDR3, as DNA: TGCAGCGTACCAAGGTCGGGAGCCACAGATACGCAGTATTTT.

Here the CDR3 DNA reads TGTGCCACCAGCAGAGATATGCTTTCCGCGGGGGGCCTCTCCTACGAGCAGTACTTC. This encodes CATSRDMLSAGGLSYEQYF. The rearrangement uses TRBV15 and TRBJ2-7; 8 positions agree with TRBD2. Germline CDR1 LNHNV, CDR2 YYDKDF (reference sequence). This CDR3 has 19 amino acids. J was trimmed by 0 bases and V by 0 bases; bases with no gene match: 13.